This T cell receptor (beta chain) was profiled in a study of cytomegalovirus exposure and HLA in healthy donors. Whole-study findings and limits: In a later analysis, a missense DCLRE1C variant was linked to TCR beta V- and J-gene trimming. Overall, under 200 TCR beta chains were annotated as cytomegalovirus-associated. Later work showed greater clonal expansion in HLA-associated TCR beta chains than in equally common others.

The V gene's germline CDR1 is SEHNR and CDR2 FQNEAQ (reference sequence). With V trimmed by 3 bases and J by 4 bases, 11 bases remained unmatched. The CDR3 has 17 amino acids. A multiplex PCR was run with 60 Vbeta primers and 13 Jbeta primers. Original handling: Unique TCR beta chains numbered roughly 83 million in a later analysis, with 10 million to 14 million shared. Sequencing was performed with immunoSEQ multiplex PCR; in TCRdb, only in-frame clones are kept and a portion is missing. The DNA was the basis for D and trimming; V, J and clone size are from that table. The sample shows 99,000 or so clones, more than 65% of them seen only once. This clone was observed a single time. Antigen specificity is unknown.

The sequence was obtained from a man younger than 40 in good health and CMV-seronegative. Sequencing was done on a sample of PBMCs. The chain links TRBV7-9 to TRBJ2-3; 9 bases agree with TRBD2. The CDR3: CASSLFGEIAGADTQYF. In nucleotides, the CDR3 is TGTGCCAGCAGCTTGTTTGGTGAGATAGCGGGAGCAGATACGCAGTATTTT.